This TCR beta chain was profiled in a study of memory CD4+ T cells and cytomegalovirus serostatus. Whole-study findings and limits: Of 150 to 200 reported CMV TCRbeta sequences, some 70 were found in memory CD4+ repertoires.

As regards this clone: What it binds is unknown.

Single viable CD3+CD4+CD8-CD45RO+ cells were sorted as the memory CD4+ T cells. Authors' processing steps: After removing out-of-frame reads, under 2.5 million distinct TCRbeta sequences remained. TCRdb's table, derived via immunoSEQ multiplex PCR, lists solely in-frame clones and lacks some. That table gives V, J and clone size, and the DNA gave D and trimming. The sample has about 57,000 clones, less than 80% seen once. The ends were cut back, 4 bases at V and 3 bases at J, with 12 bases in the middle. Per the germline V gene, CDR1 is SGHNT and CDR2 is YYREEE (reference sequence). The CDR3 spans 14 residues.

This chain links TRBV5-4 with TRBJ2-3, with a weak D call TRBD2 (5 bases). The sequenced sample consisted of memory CD4+ T cells from blood. The clonotype originates from an adult in good health and CMV-seronegative. The DNA of the CDR3 is TGTGCCAGCAGCCCTTGGACGGGGACAGATACGCAGTATTTT. The encoded protein is CASSPWTGTDTQYF.